These T cell receptor beta chains were read from a single sample in a study of blood T cell repertoires in COVID-19. Clones were sequenced by immunoSEQ multiplex PCR, and TCRdb holds only the in-frame ones, with some missing. The table lists hundreds of thousands of clones, 85% to 90% of them singletons. Input material: PBMCs or T cells enriched from blood (not recorded which). The receptors shown here come from a young man who had recovered from COVID-19. CDR3s include the opening cysteine and the closing phenylalanine or tryptophan. The order of the fields is V gene, D gene, CDR3 protein. The D gene is left open where the match is weak.

>TRBV5-1|NA
CASTLSGGVGGELFF
>TRBV5-1|NA
CASGGGLNTGELFF
>TRBV3-1/TRBV3-2|NA
CASSQERDSSSYNEQFF
>TRBV6-6|TRBD1
CASSPWDRERFIGNQPQHF
>TRBV7-2|TRBD2
CASSLLFRGRDLNEQFF
>TRBV7-2|NA
CASSLGLAADTQYF
>TRBV2|TRBD1
CASSHDRAKYNEQFF
>TRBV27|TRBD1
CASSLSSGGFGEAFF
>TRBV28|TRBD1
CASSPIGITGGETQYF
>TRBV19|TRBD1
CASSADRGKAFF
>TRBV10-2|NA
CASSEQGGTEAFF
>TRBV28|TRBD2
CASSMPGLGIYEQYF
>TRBV3-1/TRBV3-2|TRBD1
CASSPGTGDLQETQYF
>TRBV27|TRBD2
CASSLIAGVKDTQYF
>TRBV27|TRBD1
CASSRNRGNQPQHF
>TRBV3-1/TRBV3-2|TRBD2
CASSQTSGSIMGYEQYF
>TRBV5-1|NA
CASSSGVYEQYF
>TRBV6-5|TRBD1
CASSWDRGLSRDIQYF
>TRBV10-2|TRBD1
CASSESQGAAEAFF
>TRBV19|NA
CASAQGTNEKLFF
>TRBV10-2|NA
CASSDEWTDSLYGYTF
>TRBV20-1|NA
CSASPAGSNPGNTGELFF
>TRBV14|NA
CASSRSVFGSSYEQYF
>TRBV19|NA
CASTRGGSGNTIYF
>TRBV25-1|TRBD2
CASSEAGLGVYEQYF
>TRBV3-1/TRBV3-2|NA
CASSNGEGVSYGYTF
>TRBV21-1|NA
CASSKGPVGSGSNYGYTF
>TRBV10-2|NA
CASSSSGGASDYTF
>TRBV7-9|TRBD2
CASSPFGTSNEQFF
>TRBV4-1|NA
CASSSPLQHNEQFF
>TRBV28|NA
CASSYSPGRRGQTYEQYF